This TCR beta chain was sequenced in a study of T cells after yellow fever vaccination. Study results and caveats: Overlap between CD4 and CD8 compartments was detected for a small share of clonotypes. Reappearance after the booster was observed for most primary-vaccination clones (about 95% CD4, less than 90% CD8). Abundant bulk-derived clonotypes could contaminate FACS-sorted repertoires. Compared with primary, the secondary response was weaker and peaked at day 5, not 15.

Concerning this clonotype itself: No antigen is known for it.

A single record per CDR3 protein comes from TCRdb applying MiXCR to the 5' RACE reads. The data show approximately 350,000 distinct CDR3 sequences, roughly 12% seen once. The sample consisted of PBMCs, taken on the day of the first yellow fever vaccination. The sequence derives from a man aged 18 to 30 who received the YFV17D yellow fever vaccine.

The CDR3 loop reads CASSPVLLHEQFF. The CDR3 DNA sequence: TGTGCCAGCTCACCCGTCCTTCTCCATGAGCAGTTCTTC. The chain has TRBV18 and TRBJ2-1; D ambiguous. The CDR3 sequence is 13 residues long. Between the trimmed V and J ends, which lost 3 bases and 8 bases, there was a span of 11 bases. Germline CDR1 reads KGHSH; CDR2 reads LQKENI. The full variable domain, completed using reference TRBV18 and TRBJ2-1, is NAGVMQNPRHLVRRRGQEARLRCSPMKGHSHVYWYRQLPEEGLKFMVYLQKENIIDESGMPKERFSAEFPKEGPSILRIQQVVRGDSAAYFCASSPVLLHEQFFGPGTRLTVL.